This T cell receptor beta chain derives from a study of blood T cell repertoires in COVID-19. Study summary: Samples of COVID-19 (acute and convalescent) were obtained from the United States, Italy and Spain.

As processed by the authors: Nucleated cell number was recorded as an estimate derived from reference gene primer amplification. The table came from immunoSEQ multiplex PCR; TCRdb's copy has only in-frame clones and leaves some out. For V, J and clone size, that table is used; D and trimming come from the DNA. The sample lists around 230,000 clones, roughly 88% occurring once. Germline CDR1 and CDR2: SNHLY and FYNNEI. The CDR3 extends over 12 amino acids. The ends lost 5 bases at V and 6 bases at J; junction bases unmatched: 1. The sample taken for sequencing was peripheral blood. The sequence came from a man under 40 who had recovered from COVID-19. V is TRBV2 and J is TRBJ1-2; 9 bases map to TRBD1. The CDR3 sequence is CASSRTGDGYTF. As DNA, the CDR3 is TGTGCCAGCAGTCGGACAGGGGATGGCTACACCTTC. Supplemented by reference TRBV2 and TRBJ1-2, the full variable domain reads EPEVTQTPSHQVTQMGQEVILRCVPISNHLYFYWYRQILGQKVEFLVSFYNNEISEKSEIFDDQFSVERPDGSNFTLKIRSTKLEDSAMYFCASSRTGDGYTFGSGTRLTVV.